This TCR beta chain was profiled in a study of T cells in Graves' hyperthyroidism and ophthalmopathy. Study information: Peripheral blood specimens were obtained at initial diagnosis, prior to any treatment. Findings of the study overall: Researchers report that a 13 V-J model separated ophthalmopathy from stable hyperthyroidism.

In the case of this clonotype: Its antigen is not identified.

Among ophthalmopathy patients, the Clinical Activity Score reached at least 3, the NOSPECS grade reached at least 4, and duration remained under 3 months. Clinical symptoms, serum thyroxine, TRAb, thyroid ultrasound and orbital computed tomography established diagnosis. Amplification yielded TCR beta CDR3 regions, with RNA transcripts as the source. HTBI primers were the set used in a first-round RT-PCR of the TCR CDR3. From the multiplex PCR reads, TCRdb called clonotypes with MiXCR, one entry per CDR3 protein. Among fewer than 350,000 distinct CDR3 sequences, roughly a fifth were seen once, and the ten largest hold about two fifths. Germline V gene data show CDR1 as SGHRS and CDR2 as YFSETQ. V gave up 4 bases and J gave up 0 bases, with 22 bases separating them. The CDR3 length is 18 residues.

The chain carries TRBV5-1 and TRBJ1-2, with TRBD1 as a possible D gene (5 bases). Sequencing used blood. This TCR was sampled from a man aged 45 to 65 with Graves' ophthalmopathy. DNA of the CDR3: TGCGCCAGCAGCCTGAATACGAACCGGGGACCATCTAACTATGGCTACACCTTC. The encoded protein is CASSLNTNRGPSNYGYTF.